This entry concerns a single T cell receptor beta chain. Using immunoSEQ multiplex PCR, the repertoire was profiled, and TCRdb retains in-frame clones only, with some absent. In the table there are around 13,000 clones, 84% of which are singletons. Germline values: CDR1 LNHDA, CDR2 SQIVND (reference sequence). The CDR3 runs 15 residues. The ends lost 5 bases at V and 2 bases at J; junction bases unmatched: 5. These data originate in a study of OX40 agonist ivuxolimab in advanced cancers. V and J are TRBV19 and TRBJ2-7; TRBD1 matches 11 bases. This sample comprised CD4+ or CD8+ T cells sorted from blood, obtained in a trial of the OX40 agonist ivuxolimab. The TCR comes from an adult with an advanced solid tumor such as melanoma, head and neck, liver or kidney cancer. CDR3 region: CASSAGTGGTYEQYF. The CDR3 DNA reads TGTGCCAGTAGTGCCGGGACAGGGGGTACCTACGAGCAGTACTTC.